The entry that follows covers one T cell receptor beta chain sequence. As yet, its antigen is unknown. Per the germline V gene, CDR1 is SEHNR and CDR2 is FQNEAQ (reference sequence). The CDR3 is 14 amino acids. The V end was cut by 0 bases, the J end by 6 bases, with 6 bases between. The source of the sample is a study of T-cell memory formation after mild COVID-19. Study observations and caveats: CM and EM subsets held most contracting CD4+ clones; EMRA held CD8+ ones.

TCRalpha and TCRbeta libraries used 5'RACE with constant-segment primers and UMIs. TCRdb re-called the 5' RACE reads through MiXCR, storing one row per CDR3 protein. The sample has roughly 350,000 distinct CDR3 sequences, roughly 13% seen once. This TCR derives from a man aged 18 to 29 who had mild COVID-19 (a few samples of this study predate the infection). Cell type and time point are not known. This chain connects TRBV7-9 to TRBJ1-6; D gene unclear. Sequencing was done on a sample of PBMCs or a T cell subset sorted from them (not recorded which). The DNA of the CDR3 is TGTGCCAGCAGCTTAGCCGGGAGTAATTCACCCCTCCACTTT. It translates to CASSLAGSNSPLHF. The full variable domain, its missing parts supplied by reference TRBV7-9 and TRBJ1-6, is DTGVSQNPRHKITKRGQNVTFRCDPISEHNRLYWYRQTLGQGPEFLTYFQNEAQLEKSRLLSDRFSAERPKGSFSTLEIQRTEQGDSAMYLCASSLAGSNSPLHFGNGTRLTVT.